This T cell receptor beta chain derives from a study of T cell repertoires in cytomegalovirus infection. TCRdb re-called the reads with MiXCR, one entry per CDR3 protein. The sample shows hundreds of thousands of distinct CDR3 sequences, about 30% of them seen only once. In regard to this clonotype: Its antigen remains unknown.

CDR3 length: 13 residues. Losses at the gene ends were 5 bases for V and 7 bases for J; bases not matched to a gene: 8. Germline CDR1 SSHAT, CDR2 FNYEAQ (reference sequence). The specimen comprised cultured PBMCs, sampled from culture after CMV antigen stimulation. V usage is TRBV7-7 and J usage is TRBJ2-7; 7 bases are a match to TRBD1. The receptor was isolated from a human donor in good health (CMV status not recorded). Some clones in this sample may be carry-over from other donors' samples. The CDR3 DNA is TGTGCCAGCAGCCCGGGGACAGACAGAGAGCAGTACTTC. Protein sequence: CASSPGTDREQYF. Full variable domain (rest looked up from reference TRBV7-7 and TRBJ2-7): GAGVSQSPRYKVTKRGQDVTLRCDPISSHATLYWYQQALGQGPEFLTYFNYEAQPDKSGLPSDRFSAERPEGSISTLTIQRTEQRDSAMYRCASSPGTDREQYFGPGTRLTVT.